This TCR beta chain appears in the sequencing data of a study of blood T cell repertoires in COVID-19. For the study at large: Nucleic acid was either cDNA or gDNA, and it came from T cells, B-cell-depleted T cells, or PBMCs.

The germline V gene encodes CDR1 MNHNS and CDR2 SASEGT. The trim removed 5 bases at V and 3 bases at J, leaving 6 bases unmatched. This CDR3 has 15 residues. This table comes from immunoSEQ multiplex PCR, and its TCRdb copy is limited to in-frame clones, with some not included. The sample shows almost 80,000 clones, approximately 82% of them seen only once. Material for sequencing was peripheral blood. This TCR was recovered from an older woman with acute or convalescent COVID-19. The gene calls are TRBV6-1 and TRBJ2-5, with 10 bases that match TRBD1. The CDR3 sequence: CASSTGQGWEETQYF. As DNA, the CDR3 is TGTGCCAGCAGTACGGGACAGGGGTGGGAAGAGACCCAGTACTTC.